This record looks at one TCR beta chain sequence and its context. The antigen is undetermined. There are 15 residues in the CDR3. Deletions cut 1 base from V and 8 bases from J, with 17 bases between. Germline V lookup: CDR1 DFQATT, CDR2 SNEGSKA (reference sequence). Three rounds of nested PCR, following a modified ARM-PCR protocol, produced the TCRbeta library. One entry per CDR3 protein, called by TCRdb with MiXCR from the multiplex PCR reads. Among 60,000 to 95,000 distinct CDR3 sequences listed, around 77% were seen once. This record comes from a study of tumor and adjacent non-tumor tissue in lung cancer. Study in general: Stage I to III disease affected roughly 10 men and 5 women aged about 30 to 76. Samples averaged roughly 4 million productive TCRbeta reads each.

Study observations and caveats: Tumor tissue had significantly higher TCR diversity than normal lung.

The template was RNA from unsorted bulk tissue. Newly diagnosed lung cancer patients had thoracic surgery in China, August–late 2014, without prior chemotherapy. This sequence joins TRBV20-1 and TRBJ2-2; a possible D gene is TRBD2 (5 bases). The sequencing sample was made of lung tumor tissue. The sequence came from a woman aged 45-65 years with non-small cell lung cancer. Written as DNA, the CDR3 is TGCAGTGCTAGAGGGAGCTGGCGGGCACAGGGGGAGCTGTTTTTT. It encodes CSARGSWRAQGELFF.